This TCR beta chain was recorded in a study of cytomegalovirus exposure and HLA in healthy donors. The germline V gene has CDR1 MNHNS and CDR2 SASEGT. The CDR3 has 15 residues. Losses at the gene ends were 6 bases for V and 7 bases for J; bases not matched to a gene: 8. The PCR had 60 Vbeta and 13 Jbeta primers. Data came from immunoSEQ multiplex PCR; TCRdb stores just in-frame clones and leaves some out. The sample holds 55,000 or so clones. The chain has TRBV6-1 and TRBJ2-7; TRBD2 aligns across 14 bases. The sequenced material came from PBMCs. This TCR derives from a woman between 25 and 40 years old in good health and CMV-seropositive. CDR3 sequence reads: CASRPRGLAGEEQYF. CDR3 DNA sequence: TGTGCCAGCAGGCCGCGGGGACTAGCGGGAGAAGAGCAGTACTTC.